These 23 T cell receptor beta chains were sequenced from one sample in a study of T cell clonality in common variable immunodeficiency. The protocol was immunoSEQ multiplex PCR, while the TCRdb copy is restricted to in-frame clones and leaves out a portion. This sample comprises about 31,000 clones, none seen once only. The sample consisted of peripheral blood mononuclear cells. The receptors were sampled from a person aged 18 to 70 in good health.

The table lists this clone with many counts. The sequence runs out 3 residues before the end of the CDR3; the remainder is reconstructed from the germline J gene. This rearrangement joins TRBV5-1 to TRBJ2-7; 8 nucleotides agree with TRBD1. CDR1 SGHRS and CDR2 YFSETQ come from the germline V gene. The length of the CDR3 is 14 residues. The J segment lost 5 bases and the V segment lost 4 bases, leaving 8 bases of the junction unmatched. This chain's CDR3 is CASSLWTGLDEQYF. The DNA read from the CDR3 is TGCGCCAGCAGCCTCTGGACAGGGTTGGACGAG.

This clone was seen ten or more times. The CDR3 end is not reached by the read, which stops 3 residues before it; the germline J gene fills it in. This chain links TRBV29-1 with TRBJ2-5; possibly TRBD2 for D (6 bases). Germline CDR1 reads SQVTM; CDR2 reads ANQGSEA. V was clipped by 5 bases and J by 3 bases, with 13 bases between them. The CDR3 contains 13 residues. CDR3 sequence: CSVTGTQKETQYF. The covered CDR3 bases are TGCAGCGTTACCGGGACTCAAAAAGAGACC.

Many counts were recorded for this clone. Read coverage stops 3 residues before the CDR3 terminus; the germline J gene supplies the remainder. This sequence joins TRBV10-3 and TRBJ2-7; 7 positions match TRBD2. In germline, CDR1 is ENHRY, CDR2 SYGVKD. With V trimmed by 4 bases and J by 0 bases, 3 bases remained unmatched. This CDR3 comprises 14 residues. The sequenced part of the CDR3 DNA is TGTGCCATCAGTGCGCTAGCGGCCTCCTACGAG. It encodes CAISALAASYE. The complete CDR3 protein is CAISALAASYEQYF.

This clone has ten or more counts. CDR3 region: CASSRPGQNSYEQYF. The sequenced CDR3 bases are TGCGCCAGCAGCCGACCGGGACAGAACTCCTACGAG. The chain employs TRBV4-1 and TRBJ2-7, with 7 bases matching TRBD1. The DNA ends 3 residues before the CDR3 does, and the rest of the CDR3 is filled in from the germline J gene. The germline CDR1 and CDR2 sequences are MGHRA and YSYEKL. V lost 4 bases to trimming and J lost 0 bases; unmatched junction nucleotides: 6. This CDR3 comprises 15 residues.

This clone was seen a few times. The CDR3 end is not reached by the read, which stops 3 residues before it; the germline J gene fills it in. This chain uses TRBV5-4 with TRBJ2-1, with 8 bases fitting TRBD2. This CDR3 is built from 15 residues. V trimming: 4 bases; J trimming: 5 bases; junction bases outside the gene matches: 8. The germline CDR1 and CDR2 sequences are SGHNT and YYREEE (reference sequence). This chain's CDR3 is CASSLRLALNNEQFF. The CDR3 DNA, read in part, is TGTGCCAGCAGCCTAAGACTAGCGTTAAACAATGAG.

This clone was observed at least ten times. The missing CDR3 end, 3 residues past where the read stops, is filled in from the germline J gene. The chain carries TRBV10-3 and TRBJ1-5; D is perhaps TRBD1 (6 bases). Trimming removed 6 bases at V and 7 bases at J, with 16 bases between. The CDR3 spans 14 residues. CDR1 and CDR2 (germline): ENHRY, SYGVKD. This chain's CDR3 is CAIRWTAVFQPQHF. The covered CDR3 bases are TGTGCCATCAGATGGACAGCGGTATTCCAGCCC.

This clone occurred many times. The sequence runs out 3 residues before the end of the CDR3; the remainder is reconstructed from the germline J gene. The V call is TRBV5-6, the J call TRBJ2-5, with TRBD2 matching over 11 bases. This CDR3 has 15 residues. V dropped 1 base and J dropped 4; count of bases not matched to a gene: 3. Per germline, CDR1 SGHDT and CDR2 YYEEEE. The CDR3 protein is CASSLQLAGAETQYF. CDR3 DNA (partial): TGTGCCAGCAGCTTGCAACTAGCGGGGGCAGAGACC.

CDR3 bases read: TGTGCCAGCTCACCCCCAGGAGCGGGGAAATACGAC. Encoded protein: CASSPPGAGKYD. The whole CDR3 protein is CASSPPGAGKYDYTF. The V gene is TRBV18, the J gene TRBJ1-2, with D unclear. The read falls 3 residues short of the CDR3 end, and the missing part is taken from the germline J gene. The germline V gene has CDR1 KGHSH and CDR2 LQKENI. The length of the CDR3 is 15 residues.

This clone was recorded many times. The CDR3 end is not reached by the read, which stops 3 residues before it; the germline J gene fills it in. The chain combines TRBV12-3 or TRBV12-4 with TRBJ1-4; no reliable D call. The CDR3 has 14 residues. Trimming took 5 bases from V and 8 from J, leaving 15 bases between them. The CDR3 loop reads CASSRDKNPEKLFF. CDR3 bases read: TGTGCCAGCAGTCGTGACAAGAATCCGGAAAAA.

This clone was seen at least ten times. Coverage ceases 3 residues before the CDR3 finishes, and the germline J gene fills in the end. The chain links TRBV12-3 or TRBV12-4 to TRBJ2-5; possibly TRBD1 or TRBD2 for D (6 bases each). There are 15 residues in the CDR3. V was shortened by 3 bases and J by 4 bases, with 15 bases between the two germline ends. Partial CDR3 DNA: TGTGCCAGCAGTTTGGAGGGTAGAGGGGGAGAGACC. Translation: CASSLEGRGGET. Given in full, the CDR3 is CASSLEGRGGETQYF.

This clone was seen repeatedly, ten times or more. CDR3 residues: CSVEWAGADNEQFF. The sequenced CDR3 bases are TGCAGCGTTGAGTGGGCGGGAGCGGACAATGAG. The V and J genes are TRBV29-1 and TRBJ2-1; 7 positions match TRBD2. The missing CDR3 end, 3 residues past where the read stops, is filled in from the germline J gene. Germline V gene sequence: CDR1 SQVTM, CDR2 ANQGSEA. With V trimmed by 3 bases and J by 5 bases, 7 bases remained unmatched. This CDR3 is 14 amino acids long.

This clone was observed at least ten times. The read ends 3 residues shy of where the CDR3 ends; the end is completed using the germline J gene. This sequence joins TRBV5-1 and TRBJ2-7; D not resolved. Germline CDR1 and CDR2: SGHRS and YFSETQ. Trimming removed 4 bases at V and 0 bases at J, with 11 bases between. This CDR3 has 14 amino acids. Partial CDR3 DNA: TGCGCCAGCAGCCCGGGTACAACCTCCTACGAG. Translated, it gives CASSPGTTSYE. The whole CDR3 is CASSPGTTSYEQYF.

This clone was picked up many times. One end of the junction does not line up with germline, which may come from a read error. Read coverage stops 3 residues before the CDR3 terminus; the germline J gene supplies the remainder. The chain joins TRBV20-1 to TRBJ2-7; no clear D gene. The length of the CDR3 is 10 residues. In germline, CDR1 is DFQATT, CDR2 SNEGSKA (reference sequence). The CDR3 region is CSAGELEQYF. CDR3 DNA (partial): TGCAGTGCTGGAGAACTCGAG.

The sample holds many counts of this clone. The sequence runs out 3 residues before the end of the CDR3; the remainder is reconstructed from the germline J gene. This chain joins TRBV5-1 and TRBJ1-5, with TRBD1 matching over 7 bases. V was pared by 9 bases and J by 6 bases, with 18 bases of the junction left unmatched. The CDR3 sequence is 16 residues long. Germline assignment: CDR1 SGHRS and CDR2 YFSETQ. CDR3 DNA (partial): TGCGCCATCTGGGACAGAACCTTTTGGGGAGGTCAGCCC. As protein: CAIWDRTFWGGQP. The full CDR3 protein is CAIWDRTFWGGQPQHF. Based on the CDR3 plus reference TRBV5-1 and TRBJ1-5, the full variable domain is KAGVTQTPRYLIKTRGQQVTLSCSPISGHRSVSWYQQTPGQGLQFLFEYFSETQRNKGNFPGRFSGRQFSNSRSEMNVSTLELGDSALYLCAIWDRTFWGGQPQHFGDGTRLSIL.

This clone was seen repeatedly, ten times or more. The missing CDR3 end, 3 residues past where the read stops, is filled in from the germline J gene. This chain uses TRBV7-9 with TRBJ1-1, with a possible D match to TRBD1 (5 bases). V was pared by 4 bases and J by 2 bases, with 14 bases between. Germline CDR1 reads SEHNR; CDR2 reads FQNEAQ (reference sequence). This CDR3 has 15 residues. CDR3 bases read: TGTGCCAGCAGCTCGAATTGGGGGGGTAACACTGAA. Its protein is CASSSNWGGNTE. The whole CDR3 is CASSSNWGGNTEAFF.

Ten or more counts support this clone. From the germline J gene comes the end of the CDR3, since the read stops 3 residues before it. The V gene is TRBV7-2, the J gene TRBJ2-5; no clear D gene. Trimming removed 2 bases from V and 2 bases from J, with 6 bases in between. The CDR3 has 13 residues. The V gene's germline CDR1 is SGHTA and CDR2 FQGNSA. The CDR3: CASSLSTQETQYF. The sequenced part of the CDR3 DNA is TGTGCCAGCAGCTTATCGACACAAGAGACC.

This clone showed up many times. Read coverage stops 3 residues before the CDR3 terminus; the germline J gene supplies the remainder. This chain links TRBV20-1 with TRBJ2-3; 12 nucleotides line up with TRBD2. After removal of 5 bases from V and 0 bases from J, the junction contained 9 bases not matched to a gene. The CDR3 is made up of 17 amino acids. Germline V lookup: CDR1 DFQATT, CDR2 SNEGSKA (reference sequence). The CDR3 sequence is CSAPSRLAGESTDTQYF. Partial CDR3 DNA: TGCAGTGCTCCCTCCAGACTAGCGGGAGAGAGCACAGATACG.

Turning to this clone: The read halts 3 residues ahead of the CDR3 end, with the missing end drawn from the germline J gene. The same CDR3 also results from other DNA sequences found in this sample. The rearrangement uses TRBV18 and TRBJ2-5; the match to TRBD2 covers 10 bases. Germline-derived CDR1 and CDR2 are KGHSH and LQKENI. The CDR3 loop spans 16 amino acids. Germline trimming cut 6 bases from V and 5 bases from J; bases unmatched to any gene: 12. The CDR3 loop is CASSPGQRGGRETQYF. Partial CDR3 DNA: TGTGCCAGCTCGCCAGGCCAGCGGGGGGGCCGGGAGACC. The complete variable domain, with remaining parts taken from reference TRBV18 and TRBJ2-5, reads NAGVMQNPRHLVRRRGQEARLRCSPMKGHSHVYWYRQLPEEGLKFMVYLQKENIIDESGMPKERFSAEFPKEGPSILRIQQVVRGDSAAYFCASSPGQRGGRETQYFGPGTRLLVL.

This clone was seen ten or more times. The read finishes 3 residues shy of the CDR3 end, and the germline J gene is used to complete it. The chain joins TRBV20-1 to TRBJ2-4, with D possibly being TRBD2 (5 bases). The CDR3 length is 12 residues. Trimming left V 3 bases short and J 6 bases short, with 9 bases between. Germline lookup yields CDR1 DFQATT and CDR2 SNEGSKA (reference sequence). CDR3 DNA (partial): TGCAGTGCTAGGACTACGGGAAACATT. Its protein is CSARTTGNI. The whole CDR3 sequence reads CSARTTGNIQYF.

Details on this clone: The read comes to an end 3 residues before the CDR3 does, leaving the germline J gene to fill in the end. This rearrangement joins TRBV5-1 to TRBJ1-2; tentative D call: TRBD1 (5 bases). The CDR3 extends over 16 amino acids. Germline CDR1 is SGHRS and CDR2 is YFSETQ. This CDR3 is CASSEGLAASTDTYTF. The DNA read from the CDR3 is TGCGCCAGCAGCGAGGGACTAGCGGCTAGCACAGATACC. The full variable domain, rest sourced from reference TRBV5-1 and TRBJ1-2, is KAGVTQTPRYLIKTRGQQVTLSCSPISGHRSVSWYQQTPGQGLQFLFEYFSETQRNKGNFPGRFSGRQFSNSRSEMNVSTLELGDSALYLCASSEGLAASTDTYTFGSGTRLTVV.

This clone has ten or more counts. The read terminates 3 residues before the CDR3 end, so the remaining end is supplied by the germline J gene. The chain links TRBV18 to TRBJ2-5; 12 bases agree with TRBD2. The germline V gene has CDR1 KGHSH and CDR2 LQKENI. The CDR3 has 16 amino acids. With 4 bases clipped from V and 2 bases from J, the junction kept 5 bases outside the gene matches. CDR3 bases read: TGTGCCAGCTCACGAGGACTAGCGGGGACTCAAGAGACC. Amino acids: CASSRGLAGTQET. The full CDR3 sequence reads CASSRGLAGTQETQYF.

This clone was picked up many times. CDR3 protein: CASSATGSNQPQHF. The DNA read from the CDR3 is TGTGCCAGCAGCGCGACAGGGTCCAATCAGCCC. The chain recombines TRBV7-6 with TRBJ1-5; TRBD1 agrees at 7 bases. The read finishes 3 residues shy of the CDR3 end, and the germline J gene is used to complete it. The ends lost 5 bases at V and 3 bases at J; junction bases unmatched: 4. CDR1 SGHVS and CDR2 FNYEAQ come from the germline V gene. The CDR3 length is 14 residues.

This clone is judged medium-sized. The read terminates 3 residues ahead of where the CDR3 ends, so the germline J gene completes it. The gene calls are TRBV7-8 and TRBJ2-7, with 8 bases that match TRBD1. Losses at the gene ends were 5 bases for V and 2 bases for J; bases not matched to a gene: 2. The CDR3 spans 13 residues. CDR1 and CDR2 from the germline V gene are SGHVS and FQNEAQ. The CDR3 reads CASSPTGAYEQYF. CDR3 bases read: TGTGCCAGCAGCCCGACAGGGGCCTACGAG.